The next 25 T cell receptor beta chains were all read from a single sample in a study of T cells in Graves' hyperthyroidism and ophthalmopathy (dated by TCRdb to about 2019). The library was obtained by multiplex PCR. The sample was run on an Illumina HiSeq 2000. Amplification of TCR beta CDR3 regions was carried out from RNA transcripts. The TCR CDR3 was subjected to a first round of RT-PCR using the HTBI primer set and the Qiagen OneStep RT-PCR kit. In TCRdb, the public reads were trimmed at Q25 with fastp and aligned with MiXCR, with productive beta chains retained. For every CDR3 protein sequence, its rows merge into one entry that carries the most common genes and DNA. For this sample the table gives nearly 250,000 distinct CDR3 sequences, of which about a sixth were detected only once. About 30% of the sample belongs to the ten largest clones. Sequenced: blood. These receptors all stem from a young woman with Graves' ophthalmopathy.

In its sample, this clonotype was seen many times. The chain combines TRBV20-1 with TRBJ1-5, with no clear D. Per germline, CDR1 DFQATT and CDR2 SNEGSKA (reference sequence). Trimming removed 1 base from V and 6 bases from J, with 10 bases in between. The CDR3 covers 13 residues. This chain's CDR3 is CSARGRVGQPQHF. CDR3 sequence (DNA): TGCAGTGCTAGAGGGCGGGTGGGTCAGCCCCAGCATTTT.

Ten or more counts support this clonotype. This chain joins TRBV11-2 and TRBJ2-7, with 8 positions matching TRBD1. V dropped 4 bases and J dropped 2; count of bases not matched to a gene: 4. CDR3 length: 14 residues. Germline CDR1 reads SGHAT; CDR2 reads FQNNGV. The CDR3 coding sequence is TGTGCCAGCAGCTCTCCGGGACAGGCCTACGAGCAGTACTTC. Translated: CASSSPGQAYEQYF.

This clonotype occurred many times. This chain connects TRBV7-3 to TRBJ2-1; D perhaps matches TRBD1 (6 bases). The CDR3 covers 16 residues. Trimming removed 3 bases at V and 0 bases at J, with 12 bases between. Looked up from germline, CDR1 is SGHTA and CDR2 is FQGTGA. The CDR3, as DNA: TGTGCCAGCAGCTTGCAGGGGCCGAGCTCCTACAATGAGCAGTTCTTC. As protein: CASSLQGPSSYNEQFF. Drawing the rest from reference TRBV7-3 and TRBJ2-1, the complete variable domain is GAGVSQTPSNKVTEKGKYVELRCDPISGHTALYWYRQSLGQGPEFLIYFQGTGAADDSGLPNDRFFAVRPEGSVSTLKIQRTERGDSAVYLCASSLQGPSSYNEQFFGPGTRLTVL.

This clonotype showed up many times. The chain joins TRBV2 to TRBJ2-7; D is uncertain. Per the germline V gene, CDR1 is SNHLY and CDR2 is FYNNEI. V was trimmed by 4 bases and J by 1 base, leaving 5 bases between them. The CDR3 has 12 residues. CDR3 sequence (DNA): TGTGCCAGCAGTGTCAGATCCTACGAGCAGTACTTC. This gives the protein CASSVRSYEQYF.

This clonotype was counted at least ten times. This chain uses TRBV6-5 with TRBJ2-2; perhaps TRBD1 as D (5 bases). Trimming pared 3 bases from V and 0 bases from J, leaving 8 bases between. The CDR3 has 15 residues. Germline V CDR1 and CDR2: MNHEY, SVGAGI. In DNA, the CDR3 is TGTGCCAGCAGTTATCAGGACACGAACACCGGGGAGCTGTTTTTT. It is translated as CASSYQDTNTGELFF.

In this sample, this clonotype turned up many times. The genes are TRBV6-5 and TRBJ2-7; weak D call: TRBD2 (6 bases). Germline assignment: CDR1 MNHEY and CDR2 SVGAGI. CDR3 length: 15 amino acids. Deletions cut 1 base from V and 5 bases from J, with 15 bases between. The CDR3 here is CASSYFPGELDEQYF. The CDR3 coding sequence is TGTGCCAGCAGTTACTTTCCGGGGGAGCTGGACGAGCAGTACTTC.

This clonotype was seen many times. The chain links TRBV2 to TRBJ2-3; the D is unclear. V lost 8 bases and J 0 bases, leaving 12 bases between the germline ends. This CDR3 has 14 amino acids. The germline V gene has CDR1 SNHLY and CDR2 FYNNEI. CDR3 amino acids: CASPESSSTDTQYF. CDR3 in DNA: TGTGCCAGCCCCGAGTCTTCTAGCACAGATACGCAGTATTTT.

This clonotype was found many times. The chain couples TRBV7-9 to TRBJ1-4; D unresolved. Per germline, CDR1 SEHNR and CDR2 FQNEAQ (reference sequence). V lost 4 bases to trimming and J lost 6 bases, with 6 bases between them. The CDR3 is 12 amino acids. The CDR3, as DNA: TGTGCCAGCAGCTACGGGGATGAAAAACTGTTTTTT. Its translation is CASSYGDEKLFF.

This chain connects TRBV20-1 to TRBJ2-7; 8 bases line up with TRBD2. CDR3 length equals 12 residues. V trimming: 6 bases; J trimming: 5 bases; junction bases outside the gene matches: 6. CDR1 DFQATT and CDR2 SNEGSKA come from the germline V gene (reference sequence). The chain's CDR3 is CSAGGGADEQYF. As DNA, the CDR3 is TGCAGTGCCGGGGGGGGAGCTGACGAGCAGTACTTC.

This clonotype has at least ten counts. This chain links TRBV15 with TRBJ1-1; 7 positions agree with TRBD1. Germline CDR1 and CDR2: LNHNV and YYDKDF (reference sequence). The CDR3 contains 13 residues. With 1 base clipped from V and 10 bases from J, the junction kept 6 bases outside the gene matches. The CDR3 DNA reads TGTGCCACCAGCAGAGGACCACAGGGGAGAGCTTTCTTT. Its protein product is CATSRGPQGRAFF.

This clonotype occurred a few times. J is TRBJ1-2 and V is TRBV9; the D is unclear. The V gene's germline CDR1 is SGDLS and CDR2 YYNGEE. The CDR3 is made up of 12 amino acids. Trimming shortened V by 0 bases and J by 8 bases, and 8 bases separated the two germline ends. The DNA for the CDR3 is TGTGCCAGCAGCGTAGAAGGGAGCGGCTACACCTTC. Its protein is CASSVEGSGYTF.

The chain links TRBV11-2 to TRBJ2-7; 8 bases line up with TRBD2. Germline V CDR1 and CDR2: SGHAT, FQNNGV. Losses at the gene ends were 5 bases for V and 3 bases for J; bases not matched to a gene: 9. This CDR3 has 15 residues. Here the CDR3 reads CASSPSGTSRYEQYF. CDR3 bases: TGTGCCAGCAGCCCCTCCGGGACTAGTCGCTACGAGCAGTACTTC.

This clonotype was seen many times. The chain carries TRBV3-1 and TRBJ2-7; D unresolved. Per the germline V gene, CDR1 is LGHDT and CDR2 is YNNKEL (reference sequence). The CDR3 runs 15 residues. V gave up 2 bases and J gave up 2 bases, with 13 bases separating them. Here the CDR3 reads CASSQTLDDTYEQYF. The CDR3 nucleotides are TGTGCCAGCAGCCAAACCCTCGATGACACCTACGAGCAGTACTTC.

This clonotype showed up many times. The chain uses TRBV9 and TRBJ1-6; D possibly corresponds to TRBD1 (5 bases). This CDR3 is built from 18 residues. Trimming removed 0 bases from V and 0 bases from J, with 13 bases in between. From germline, CDR1 is SGDLS and CDR2 YYNGEE. The CDR3 DNA sequence: TGTGCCAGCAGCGTAGACTCTAACCAGGGCTCCTATAATTCACCCCTCCACTTT. It encodes CASSVDSNQGSYNSPLHF.

This clonotype was recorded many times. This chain links TRBV10-1 with TRBJ1-3, with D tentatively TRBD1 (5 bases). The CDR3 has 16 amino acids. Trimming pared 4 bases from V and 1 base from J, leaving 14 bases between. Germline V gives CDR1 WNHNN, CDR2 SYGVQD (reference sequence). This CDR3 reads CASSVTGHFSGNTIYF. The DNA for the CDR3 is TGCGCCAGCAGTGTTACGGGGCATTTTTCTGGAAACACCATATATTTT.

This chain links TRBV27 with TRBJ2-3; 10 nucleotides match TRBD2. CDR1 is MNHEY, CDR2 SMNVEV, per germline (reference sequence). The CDR3 consists of 16 residues. After removal of 5 bases from V and 1 base from J, the junction contained 6 bases not matched to a gene. The CDR3 sequence: CASSPHGTSGTDTQYF. CDR3 nucleotide sequence: TGTGCCAGCAGTCCCCACGGGACTAGCGGCACAGATACGCAGTATTTT.

There are many counts of this clonotype. The chain links TRBV2 to TRBJ1-4; the match to TRBD1 covers 8 bases. Trimming at V came to 7 bases and at J to 4 bases, leaving 17 bases not matched to a gene. Germline loops: CDR1 SNHLY, CDR2 FYNNEI. This CDR3 spans 18 amino acids. This CDR3 reads CASILSPPRTGYNEKLFF. In DNA, the CDR3 is TGTGCCAGCATACTCTCCCCTCCGAGGACAGGGTATAATGAAAAACTGTTTTTT. The whole variable domain, remainder taken from reference TRBV2 and TRBJ1-4, is EPEVTQTPSHQVTQMGQEVILRCVPISNHLYFYWYRQILGQKVEFLVSFYNNEISEKSEIFDDQFSVERPDGSNFTLKIRSTKLEDSAMYFCASILSPPRTGYNEKLFFGSGTQLSVL.

This clonotype was counted ten times or more. The chain carries TRBV20-1 and TRBJ1-5, with D possibly matching TRBD1 (6 bases). The V and J ends lost 2 bases and 0 bases respectively, with 8 bases between them. Germline V CDR1 and CDR2: DFQATT, SNEGSKA (reference sequence). The CDR3 is 14 amino acids. For the CDR3, the DNA is TGCAGTGCTAGAAGGGGGAATAGCAATCAGCCCCAGCATTTT. Translated: CSARRGNSNQPQHF.

In regard to this clonotype: A clone one base away is much larger, so this may be a read error. The chain has TRBV18 and TRBJ2-1; TRBD2 matches at 7 bases. The J call could be wrong; TRBJ2-7 is a better fit for the DNA end. There are 15 residues in the CDR3. CDR1 and CDR2 from the germline V gene are KGHSH and LQKENI. This chain's CDR3 is CASSPRSGRYNEQYF. In nucleotides, the CDR3 is TGTGCCAGCTCACCACGTAGCGGGCGATACAATGAGCAGTACTTC.

A few counts support this clonotype. The rearrangement joins TRBV5-8 to TRBJ1-5; 7 nucleotides line up with TRBD1. J was trimmed by 0 bases and V by 8 bases; bases with no gene match: 11. The germline CDR1 and CDR2 sequences are SGHTS and YDEGEE. The CDR3 is 16 amino acids. Here the CDR3 DNA reads TGTGCCAGTGATAAGACAGGGAGGGCTAGCAATCAGCCCCAGCATTTT. Residues: CASDKTGRASNQPQHF. Full variable domain (rest looked up from reference TRBV5-8 and TRBJ1-5): EAGVTQSPTHLIKTRGQQATLRCSPISGHTSVYWYQQALGLGLQFLLWYDEGEERNRGNFPPRFSGRQFPNYSSELNVNALELEDSALYLCASDKTGRASNQPQHFGDGTRLSIL.

This clonotype was counted only a few times. The rearrangement uses TRBV29-1 and TRBJ2-1; 16 bases are shared with TRBD2. Per germline, CDR1 SQVTM and CDR2 ANQGSEA. Unmatched junction bases numbered 11, after V lost 6 bases and J lost 6 bases. The CDR3 has 17 amino acids. This CDR3 reads CSVCLIGTSGRANEQFF. CDR3 in DNA: TGCAGCGTCTGTTTGATCGGGACTAGCGGGAGGGCCAATGAGCAGTTCTTC.

This clonotype was counted many times. This chain uses TRBV11-2 with TRBJ1-2; D is ambiguous. CDR3 length: 12 residues. Between the trimmed V and J ends, which lost 5 bases and 4 bases, there was a span of 8 bases. Germline V lookup: CDR1 SGHAT, CDR2 FQNNGV. In DNA, the CDR3 is TGTGCCAGCAGCCGAAATAGCTATGGCTACACCTTC. Translating it yields CASSRNSYGYTF.

This clonotype has at least ten counts. V and J are TRBV12-3 or TRBV12-4 and TRBJ1-3; D is unclear. The CDR3 loop spans 13 amino acids. V was shortened by 4 bases and J by 3 bases, with 7 bases between the two germline ends. CDR3 in amino acids: CASSSAVGNTIYF. DNA of the CDR3: TGTGCCAGCAGTTCCGCAGTTGGAAACACCATATATTTT.

The chain carries TRBV18 and TRBJ1-1; unclear D gene. V lost 3 bases to trimming and J lost 7 bases, with 12 bases between them. The CDR3 length is 13 residues. CDR1 is KGHSH, CDR2 LQKENI, per germline. The CDR3 reads CASSPATRNEAFF. In DNA form, the CDR3 reads TGTGCCAGCTCACCTGCGACACGGAATGAAGCTTTCTTT.

This clonotype was recorded at least ten times. V gene TRBV6-4 combines with J gene TRBJ2-3, with 8 bases fitting TRBD2. Trimming at V came to 5 bases and at J to 9 bases, leaving 10 bases not matched to a gene. CDR3 length: 14 amino acids. The germline gives CDR1 MRHNA, CDR2 SNTAGT. The DNA for the CDR3 is TGTGCCAGCAGTATGACTAGCGCGGCCCAGACGCAGTATTTT. This translates into CASSMTSAAQTQYF.